This paragraph reports one T cell receptor (beta chain). Its antigen is still unknown. Nothing much larger sits one base from this clone, and base qualities are not available. This sample was included in a study of T cells after yellow fever vaccination (dated by TCRdb to between 2019 and 2020). As for the study more broadly: Libraries from fractions with low cell numbers were prepared with the SMART-Seq v4 Ultra Low Input RNA kit. To follow T-cell clones before and after both primary and booster YFV17D yellow fever vaccination, bulk TCR alpha and beta repertoires underwent longitudinal sequencing. Two healthy male donors made up the cohort, one aged 18 to 30 years and the other aged 30 to 40 years. Bulk PBMC replicates and cell subsets were isolated from blood drawn at multiple timepoints before and after both primary and secondary immunization.

TCR cDNA was made using 5'RACE template switching, a step that added a universal primer site and unique molecular identifiers. Priming for cDNA synthesis came from both the TCR alpha and TCR beta constant segments. Library amplification involved two PCR steps, and the second step added sample barcodes and sequencing adapters. Sequencing of libraries was performed on Illumina HiSeq 2500 (2x100 bp) or NovaSeq (2x150 bp). The paper's processing steps were these. Demultiplexing of reads and collapsing into UMI consensus sequences were performed with MIGEC, and V(D)J alignment was carried out with MiXCR. Vaccine-responding clonotypes were defined with edgeR using replicate PBMC samples, requiring FDR below 0.01 and a log2 fold change above 5 up to day 15. Bulk clonotypes were assigned CD4 or CD8 identity according to which sequenced CD4 or CD8 repertoire held them at higher abundance. TCRdb cleaned the public reads at Q25 with fastp, built clones with MiXCR and kept in-frame beta chains. Entries that share a CDR3 protein sequence are merged under the most common genes and DNA. The authors' filters were not applied to this entry. Within this sample are roughly 300,000 distinct CDR3 sequences, with roughly 8.3% of them counted one time only. The ten largest make up approximately 18% of the sample.

Broader findings and caveats from the paper: Because abundant contaminating clonotypes from the bulk population could be contained in FACS-sorted repertoires, computational filtering was required. A small share of clonotypes occurred in both CD4 and CD8 compartments, likely arising from convergent recombination. After the booster, most clones that had expanded after primary vaccination were detected again (around 97% of CD4 and around 88% of CD8), suggesting broad maintenance of memory. Only a couple of donors were included in the study, so the extent to which the findings can be generalized is limited. The secondary T-cell response was weaker than the primary response but faster, peaking on day 5 instead of day 15.

The germline V end is reduced by 8 bases and the J end by 8 bases; junction bases left unmatched: 13. The CDR3, cysteine through phenylalanine, is 15 amino acids long. The DNA shown is the 45-base CDR3, in frame from base 1. The germline V gene yields MNHNS for CDR1 and SASEGT for CDR2. The intended sense of this specimen's treatment or condition label: live attenuated yellow fever vaccine strain. At each blood-draw timepoint, two biological replicates of bulk PBMCs were obtained. A standard Ficoll-Paque protocol was used to isolate PBMCs from peripheral blood. TriZol was used to extract RNA from bulk PBMCs, from CD4 and CD8 fractions, and from dextramer-positive and dextramer-negative fractions.

This specimen was PBMCs, taken around 45 days after the first yellow fever vaccination. Rearrangement joined TRBV6-1 to TRBJ2-1; 9 bases in between match TRBD2. The sequence came from a young man who received the YFV17D yellow fever vaccine. The CDR3 loop reads CASLGAGGLEDEQFF. The bases read TGTGCCAGCCTTGGGGCGGGGGGGCTCGAGGATGAGCAGTTCTTC.